The clone carrying this T cell receptor beta chain is a singleton in its sample. Its antigen is currently unknown. Measured with immunoSEQ multiplex PCR; TCRdb has only the in-frame clones, and not every one. The table has tens of thousands of clones, around 90% seen once; the top ten hold approximately 16%. The CDR3 is 13 residues long. Germline V gives CDR1 SGHKS, CDR2 YYEKEE (reference sequence). The V gene lost 3 bases and the J gene lost 7 bases, with 11 bases spanning the gap. This entry is derived from a study of OX40 agonist ivuxolimab in advanced cancers. Points from the study as a whole: Partial responders at 0.1-3.0 mg/kg showed near-lowest clonal expansion.

This TCR was sampled from an adult with an advanced solid tumor such as melanoma, head and neck, liver or kidney cancer. The chain uses TRBV5-5 and TRBJ2-1; a possible D gene is TRBD2 (6 bases). The sequencing here drew on CD4+ or CD8+ T cells sorted from blood, taken in a trial of the OX40 agonist ivuxolimab. CDR3 sequence: CASSWDWTNEQFF. The CDR3 coding sequence is TGTGCCAGCAGCTGGGACTGGACTAATGAGCAGTTCTTC.